These 25 T cell receptor beta chains were all obtained from the same sample, sequenced in a study of blood T cell repertoires in COVID-19. Libraries were prepared by immunoSEQ multiplex PCR; TCRdb keeps only in-frame clonotypes and omits some of them. The sample consists of 400,000 to 550,000 clones, about 85% of them appearing once. Sequenced: PBMCs or T cells enriched from blood (not recorded which). These receptors all stem from a woman aged 18-29 years with acute COVID-19.

The chain combines TRBV7-2 with TRBJ2-3; no clear D. The CDR3 length is 13 residues. The V end lost 2 bases, the J end lost 1 base, and 4 bases lay between the germline ends. Looked up from germline, CDR1 is SGHTA and CDR2 is FQGNSA. The CDR3 spells CASSLTGTDTQYF. The CDR3 DNA reads TGTGCCAGCAGCTTAACGGGCACAGATACGCAGTATTTT.

V and J are TRBV6-2 or TRBV6-3 and TRBJ1-4; TRBD1 is a possible D gene (5 bases). This CDR3 is 15 amino acids long. V lost 5 bases to trimming and J lost 0 bases, with 10 bases between them. Germline lookup yields CDR1 MNHEY and CDR2 SVGEGT. The CDR3 DNA is TGTGCCAGCAGTCGACAGATACCAACTAATGAAAAACTGTTTTTT. Translated: CASSRQIPTNEKLFF.

J is TRBJ2-7 and V is TRBV6-5; tentatively, D is TRBD2 (5 bases). CDR3 length equals 14 residues. Trimming left V 10 bases short and J 2 bases short, with 18 bases between. In germline, CDR1 is MNHEY, CDR2 SVGAGI. The CDR3 coding sequence is TGTGCCACCTCAAGGGCAGCGGATGCCTACGAGCAGTACTTC. It encodes CATSRAADAYEQYF.

The rearrangement joins TRBV19 to TRBJ1-1; 7 bases match TRBD1. V trimming: 4 bases; J trimming: 1 base; junction bases outside the gene matches: 3. There are 14 residues in the CDR3. The germline V gene has CDR1 LNHDA and CDR2 SQIVND (reference sequence). DNA for the CDR3: TGTGCCAGTAGTAGGACAGGCGAGAACACTGAAGCTTTCTTT. This gives the protein CASSRTGENTEAFF.

The chain combines TRBV27 with TRBJ1-5; tentatively, D is TRBD1 (6 bases). The V end was cut by 4 bases, the J end by 2 bases, with 12 bases between. The CDR3 is 15 residues long. Germline CDR1 is MNHEY and CDR2 is SMNVEV (reference sequence). The CDR3 spells CASSSFPGGNQPQHF. As DNA, the CDR3 is TGTGCCAGCAGTTCCTTCCCAGGGGGCAATCAGCCCCAGCATTTT.

V and J are TRBV4-3 and TRBJ2-7; D is possibly TRBD2 (6 bases). The germline V gene encodes CDR1 LGHNA and CDR2 YSLEER. The CDR3 loop spans 14 amino acids. Trimming removed 0 bases at V and 3 bases at J, with 9 bases between. The CDR3, as DNA: TGCGCCAGCAGCCAAGATCTGGGGGGCTACGAGCAGTACTTC. Translation gives CASSQDLGGYEQYF.

This clone was picked up one time. CDR3 loop: CASSQGDRPRETQYF. The CDR3 DNA sequence: TGTGCCAGCAGCCAGGGGGACAGGCCCCGGGAGACCCAGTACTTC. The chain is built from TRBV4-2 and TRBJ2-5, with 8 bases matching TRBD1. Germline assignment: CDR1 LGHNA and CDR2 YNFKEQ. Unmatched junction bases numbered 8, after V lost 3 bases and J lost 5 bases. This CDR3 spans 15 amino acids.

This rearrangement joins TRBV7-9 to TRBJ2-4; a possible D gene is TRBD2 (5 bases). The length of the CDR3 is 16 residues. The V end lost 5 bases, the J end lost 3 bases, and 17 bases lay between the germline ends. Germline V gene lookup returns CDR1 SEHNR and CDR2 FQNEAQ (reference sequence). CDR3 protein: CASSPPLDRGKNIQYF. The CDR3 DNA follows: TGTGCCAGCAGCCCGCCATTGGACCGGGGCAAAAACATTCAGTACTTC.

The CDR3 reads CASSGQTSASYEQYF. The DNA for the CDR3 is TGTGCCAGCAGTGGGCAGACTAGCGCATCCTACGAGCAGTACTTC. This sequence joins TRBV27 and TRBJ2-7; 8 nucleotides agree with TRBD2. Looked up from germline, CDR1 is MNHEY and CDR2 is SMNVEV (reference sequence). The ends lost 5 bases at V and 1 base at J; junction bases unmatched: 7. This CDR3 region has 15 residues.

The rearrangement uses TRBV18 and TRBJ2-1; D is undetermined. The germline V gene has CDR1 KGHSH and CDR2 LQKENI. The CDR3 runs 15 residues. V was cut by 2 bases and J by 1 base, with 9 bases left in between. The CDR3 reads CASSPRVKSYNEQFF. The CDR3 bases are TGTGCCAGCTCACCAAGAGTTAAGTCCTACAATGAGCAGTTCTTC. Supplemented by reference TRBV18 and TRBJ2-1, the full variable domain reads NAGVMQNPRHLVRRRGQEARLRCSPMKGHSHVYWYRQLPEEGLKFMVYLQKENIIDESGMPKERFSAEFPKEGPSILRIQQVVRGDSAAYFCASSPRVKSYNEQFFGPGTRLTVL.

This clone was seen a single time. J is TRBJ1-2 and V is TRBV11-2, with D perhaps TRBD1 (5 bases). Germline CDR1 is SGHAT and CDR2 is FQNNGV. The V end lost 5 bases, the J end lost 8 bases, and 12 bases lay between the germline ends. The CDR3 sequence is 12 residues long. CDR3 sequence (DNA): TGTGCCAGCAGCCGCAGACAGCAGGGCTACACCTTC. Residues: CASSRRQQGYTF.

This rearrangement joins TRBV7-6 to TRBJ2-1; 12 nucleotides match TRBD2. J lost 5 bases, V lost 10 bases, and 3 bases had no gene match. The CDR3 is made up of 13 amino acids. The germline V gene encodes CDR1 SGHVS and CDR2 FNYEAQ. Written as DNA, the CDR3 is TGTGCCACAGGACTAGCGGGGAACAATGAGCAGTTCTTC. Its protein is CATGLAGNNEQFF. Based on the CDR3 plus reference TRBV7-6 and TRBJ2-1, the full variable domain is GAGVSQSPRYKVTKRGQDVALRCDPISGHVSLYWYRQALGQGPEFLTYFNYEAQQDKSGLPNDRFSAERPEGSISTLTIQRTEQRDSAMYRCATGLAGNNEQFFGPGTRLTVL.

V and J are TRBV3-1 (or the pseudogene TRBV3-2) and TRBJ1-2; D call uncertain. V was clipped by 0 bases and J by 7 bases, with 15 bases between them. In germline, CDR1 is LGHDT, CDR2 YNNKEL (reference sequence). The CDR3 runs to 15 residues. CDR3 sequence: CASSQEAEGVSGYTF. As DNA, the CDR3 is TGTGCCAGCAGCCAAGAGGCAGAGGGAGTAAGTGGCTACACCTTC.

The chain combines TRBV5-8 with TRBJ1-4; 8 nucleotides align to TRBD1. The CDR3 spans 19 residues. Per the germline V gene, CDR1 is SGHTS and CDR2 is YDEGEE. V shed 0 bases and J 0 bases; nucleotides not matched to a gene: 10. The CDR3 sequence: CASSLVQGAWVATNEKLFF. The CDR3 DNA reads as TGTGCCAGCAGCTTGGTTCAGGGGGCGTGGGTTGCAACTAATGAAAAACTGTTTTTT. The whole variable domain, remainder taken from reference TRBV5-8 and TRBJ1-4, is EAGVTQSPTHLIKTRGQQATLRCSPISGHTSVYWYQQALGLGLQFLLWYDEGEERNRGNFPPRFSGRQFPNYSSELNVNALELEDSALYLCASSLVQGAWVATNEKLFFGSGTQLSVL.

The rearrangement uses TRBV6-5 and TRBJ2-7; a weak D match, TRBD1 (5 bases). The V gene's germline CDR1 is MNHEY and CDR2 SVGAGI. The CDR3 runs 14 residues. With 5 bases removed from V and 0 bases from J, the gap between germline ends came to 11 bases. The DNA for the CDR3 is TGTGCCAGCAGTCCGGGCAGGGTCTCCTACGAGCAGTACTTC. It translates to CASSPGRVSYEQYF.

This chain uses TRBV7-3 with TRBJ2-7; TRBD1 matches at 9 bases. V shed 2 bases and J 3 bases; nucleotides not matched to a gene: 5. Germline-derived CDR1 and CDR2 are SGHTA and FQGTGA. The CDR3 spans 15 residues. In DNA, the CDR3 is TGTGCCAGCAGCTTAGGGACAGGGTATATCTACGAGCAGTACTTC. Its translation is CASSLGTGYIYEQYF.

This clone was counted a few times. This specimen includes other DNA sequences encoding the same CDR3. The chain has TRBV29-1 and TRBJ2-7; weak D call: TRBD2 (6 bases). Germline V gene sequence: CDR1 SQVTM, CDR2 ANQGSEA. The CDR3 is 13 residues long. The V and J ends lost 6 bases and 0 bases respectively, with 12 bases between them. The CDR3 region has the DNA TGCAGCGTGGGGGGTGGAAGCTCCTACGAGCAGTACTTC. Translated: CSVGGGSSYEQYF.

The chain couples TRBV19 to TRBJ1-2; 8 bases line up with TRBD1. Germline trimming cut 4 bases from V and 3 bases from J; bases unmatched to any gene: 13. Germline V gives CDR1 LNHDA, CDR2 SQIVND (reference sequence). The CDR3 extends over 17 amino acids. DNA of the CDR3: TGTGCCAGTAGTACAACCCTGGCCAGGGGGCATGACTATGGCTACACCTTC. Protein product: CASSTTLARGHDYGYTF.

J is TRBJ2-1 and V is TRBV30; possibly TRBD1 for D (6 bases). The V end was cut by 0 bases, the J end by 4 bases, with 16 bases between. This CDR3 contains 16 residues. Germline V CDR1 and CDR2: GTSNPN, SVGIG (reference sequence). CDR3 loop: CAWSVQRQGMYNEQFF. As DNA, the CDR3 is TGTGCCTGGAGTGTACAGCGGCAGGGGATGTACAATGAGCAGTTCTTC.

This clone came up once. V is TRBV30 and J is TRBJ1-5; D is ambiguous. Germline CDR1 and CDR2: GTSNPN and SVGIG (reference sequence). The CDR3 length is 13 residues. Trimming removed 1 base at V and 6 bases at J, with 10 bases between. The CDR3: CAWSGQSGQPQHF. DNA of the CDR3: TGTGCCTGGAGTGGTCAATCAGGTCAGCCCCAGCATTTT.

In this sample, this clone turned up once. The chain employs TRBV27 and TRBJ2-1; tentative D call: TRBD2 (5 bases). V was pared by 3 bases and J by 9 bases, with 15 bases between. Germline values: CDR1 MNHEY, CDR2 SMNVEV (reference sequence). CDR3 length: 14 residues. The CDR3 nucleotides read TGTGCCAGCAGTTTCTCAGCGGAAGGGAGTGAGCAGTTCTTC. It yields the protein CASSFSAEGSEQFF.

This clone has only one observation. The V gene is TRBV7-8, the J gene TRBJ1-2, with 9 bases lining up with TRBD1. The trim removed 1 base at V and 5 bases at J, leaving 8 bases unmatched. The CDR3 is 16 residues long. Germline CDR1 and CDR2: SGHVS and FQNEAQ. As DNA, the CDR3 is TGTGCCAGCAGCTTAGGGGACAGGGACGCTTTTTATGGCTACACCTTC. Protein sequence: CASSLGDRDAFYGYTF.

This clone has a single count. This chain connects TRBV12-3 or TRBV12-4 to TRBJ2-1; no clear D gene. This CDR3 spans 13 amino acids. Trimming stripped 4 bases from V and 5 bases from J, with 9 bases between. CDR3 loop: CASSSSMDNEQFF. CDR3 coding DNA: TGTGCCAGCAGTTCATCTATGGACAATGAGCAGTTCTTC.

This chain joins TRBV7-9 and TRBJ2-1; possibly TRBD1 for D (5 bases). V lost 1 base and J lost 6, with 13 bases in between. The germline gives CDR1 SEHNR, CDR2 FQNEAQ (reference sequence). The CDR3 length is 15 residues. The CDR3 reads CASSLVGAPSNEQFF. The CDR3 DNA is TGTGCCAGCAGCTTAGTAGGGGCACCCTCCAATGAGCAGTTCTTC.

DNA of the CDR3: TGTGCCAGCAGTGTTCAGGGCCATCTTACGCAGTATTTT. It is translated as CASSVQGHLTQYF. V usage is TRBV2 and J usage is TRBJ2-3; possibly TRBD1 for D (5 bases). The CDR3 contains 13 residues. Germline lookup yields CDR1 SNHLY and CDR2 FYNNEI. The ends were cut back, 4 bases at V and 8 bases at J, with 13 bases in the middle.